Listed below are T cell receptor beta chains from one sample, sequenced in a study of beta chain features in type 1 diabetes. TCRdb keeps only in-frame clones here, not all; method: immunoSEQ multiplex PCR. The sample yields almost 350,000 clones, roughly 8% seen once. Sequenced material: central memory CD4+ T cells from blood. The receptors stem from a woman in her late teens or twenties in good health. CDR3s include the opening cysteine and the closing phenylalanine or tryptophan. The D gene is left open where the match is weak. Size tells how often a clone was seen (once, few, many) or the class of an expanded clone, and some rows leave it out.

j_gene: TRBJ2-1
abundance: many
d_gene: TRBD2
v_gene: TRBV5-1
CDR3aa: CASRGTSGINEQFF
CDR3nt: TGCGCCAGCCGCGGGACTAGCGGCATCAATGAGCAGTTCTTC

j_gene: TRBJ2-5
abundance: few
d_gene: TRBD1
v_gene: TRBV28
CDR3aa: CASRTGGVEQYF
CDR3nt: TGTGCCAGCAGGACAGGGGGGGTGGAGCAGTACTTC

j_gene: TRBJ2-2
abundance: NA
d_gene: NA
v_gene: TRBV9
CDR3aa: CASSVVAALAGGELFF
CDR3nt: TGTGCCAGCAGCGTAGTCGCGGCTTTGGCGGGCGGGGAGCTGTTTTTT

j_gene: TRBJ2-2
abundance: many
d_gene: TRBD2
v_gene: TRBV4-3
CDR3aa: CASSQEPAGGPTGELFF
CDR3nt: TGCGCCAGCAGCCAAGAGCCAGCGGGAGGGCCCACCGGGGAGCTGTTTTTT

j_gene: TRBJ2-7
abundance: NA
d_gene: NA
v_gene: TRBV28
CDR3aa: CASSEARLVSNEQYF
CDR3nt: TGTGCCAGCAGTGAGGCCCGGCTCGTCTCGAACGAGCAGTACTTC

j_gene: TRBJ1-2
abundance: few
d_gene: TRBD1
v_gene: TRBV5-8
CDR3aa: CASGKTGAVFGYTF
CDR3nt: TGTGCCAGCGGGAAGACAGGGGCGGTGTTTGGCTACACCTTC

j_gene: TRBJ1-5
abundance: NA
d_gene: TRBD1
v_gene: TRBV28
CDR3aa: CASSSTGSNQPQHF
CDR3nt: TGTGCCAGCAGTTCGACAGGGAGCAACCAGCCCCAGCATTTT

j_gene: TRBJ2-3
abundance: NA
d_gene: NA
v_gene: TRBV7-9
CDR3aa: CASSLAGLTAQYF
CDR3nt: TGTGCCAGCAGCTTAGCAGGTCTCACTGCGCAGTATTTT

j_gene: TRBJ2-3
abundance: many
d_gene: NA
v_gene: TRBV7-3
CDR3aa: CASSPVGGTDTQYF
CDR3nt: TGTGCCAGCAGCCCCGTAGGGGGCACAGATACGCAGTATTTT

j_gene: TRBJ2-1
abundance: NA
d_gene: TRBD2
v_gene: TRBV6-5
CDR3aa: CASSFLAGLYNEQFF
CDR3nt: TGTGCCAGCAGTTTTCTAGCGGGATTGTACAATGAGCAGTTCTTC

j_gene: TRBJ2-5
abundance: NA
d_gene: TRBD1
v_gene: TRBV5-4
CDR3aa: CASSLDRGETQYF
CDR3nt: TGTGCCAGCAGCTTGGACAGGGGAGAGACCCAGTACTTC

j_gene: TRBJ2-7
abundance: few
d_gene: TRBD2
v_gene: TRBV19
CDR3aa: CASRRLAGDYEQYF
CDR3nt: TGTGCCAGTAGGAGGCTAGCGGGAGACTACGAGCAGTACTTC

j_gene: TRBJ2-5
abundance: NA
d_gene: NA
v_gene: TRBV9
CDR3aa: CASSVAQAGGGTQYF
CDR3nt: TGTGCCAGCAGCGTAGCTCAAGCAGGAGGTGGGACCCAGTACTTC

j_gene: TRBJ1-1
abundance: few
d_gene: NA
v_gene: TRBV18
CDR3aa: CASSDKQGSNTEAFF
CDR3nt: TGTGCCAGCTCAGATAAACAGGGCTCGAACACTGAAGCTTTCTTT

j_gene: TRBJ2-7
abundance: NA
d_gene: NA
v_gene: TRBV6-5
CDR3aa: CASLQGLSSYEQYF
CDR3nt: TGTGCCAGCCTACAGGGCCTGAGCTCCTACGAGCAGTACTTC

j_gene: TRBJ2-2
abundance: NA
d_gene: NA
v_gene: TRBV7-2
CDR3aa: CASSPGRWNTGELFF
CDR3nt: TGTGCCAGCAGCCCCGGGAGATGGAACACCGGGGAGCTGTTTTTT

j_gene: TRBJ2-7
abundance: NA
d_gene: NA
v_gene: TRBV6-6
CDR3aa: CASSPLGGYEQYF
CDR3nt: TGTGCCAGCAGTCCCTTAGGGGGGTACGAGCAGTACTTC

j_gene: TRBJ2-3
abundance: NA
d_gene: NA
v_gene: TRBV7-2
CDR3aa: CASSLALLDTQYF
CDR3nt: TGTGCCAGCAGCTTAGCACTCCTTGATACGCAGTATTTT

j_gene: TRBJ2-7
abundance: NA
d_gene: NA
v_gene: TRBV27
CDR3aa: CASSLDEQYF
CDR3nt: TGTGCCAGCAGTTTAGACGAGCAGTACTTC

j_gene: TRBJ2-2
abundance: few
d_gene: TRBD1
v_gene: TRBV27
CDR3aa: CASSPRQGITGELFF
CDR3nt: TGTGCCAGCAGTCCACGACAGGGGATCACCGGGGAGCTGTTTTTT

j_gene: TRBJ2-7
abundance: few
d_gene: TRBD2
v_gene: TRBV9
CDR3aa: CASSASGRAYEQYF
CDR3nt: TGTGCCAGCAGCGCTAGCGGGAGAGCTTACGAGCAGTACTTC

j_gene: TRBJ2-1
abundance: NA
d_gene: NA
v_gene: TRBV5-1
CDR3aa: CASSLEGQDYNEQFF
CDR3nt: TGCGCCAGCAGCTTGGAAGGGCAGGACTACAATGAGCAGTTCTTC

j_gene: TRBJ2-1
abundance: NA
d_gene: NA
v_gene: TRBV5-1
CDR3aa: CASSLGTSNEQFF
CDR3nt: TGCGCCAGCAGCTTGGGGACTTCAAATGAGCAGTTCTTC

j_gene: TRBJ1-2
abundance: few
d_gene: NA
v_gene: TRBV6-1
CDR3aa: CATTGYLYGYTF
CDR3nt: TGTGCCACCACAGGGTACTTATATGGCTACACCTTC

j_gene: TRBJ2-7
abundance: NA
d_gene: NA
v_gene: TRBV7-2
CDR3aa: CASSLEGWGYEQYF
CDR3nt: TGTGCCAGCAGCTTAGAGGGGTGGGGTTACGAGCAGTACTTC

j_gene: TRBJ1-4
abundance: few
d_gene: NA
v_gene: TRBV7-2
CDR3aa: CASSLAPVFWEKLFF
CDR3nt: TGTGCCAGCAGCTTAGCGCCGGTTTTTTGGGAAAAACTGTTTTTT

j_gene: TRBJ2-7
abundance: NA
d_gene: NA
v_gene: TRBV25-1
CDR3aa: CASSGSSYEQYF
CDR3nt: TGTGCCAGCAGCGGCAGCTCCTACGAGCAGTACTTC

j_gene: TRBJ2-1
abundance: NA
d_gene: TRBD2
v_gene: TRBV7-8
CDR3aa: CASSSGLAKNEQFF
CDR3nt: TGTGCCAGCAGTTCGGGACTAGCAAAGAATGAGCAGTTCTTC

j_gene: TRBJ2-2
abundance: many
d_gene: NA
v_gene: TRBV19
CDR3aa: CASQPGTQNTGELFF
CDR3nt: TGTGCCAGTCAACCAGGGACACAGAACACCGGGGAGCTGTTTTTT

j_gene: TRBJ2-5
abundance: NA
d_gene: NA
v_gene: TRBV27
CDR3aa: CASSPRRGWETQYF
CDR3nt: TGTGCCAGCAGTCCCCGACGGGGGTGGGAGACCCAGTACTTC

j_gene: TRBJ2-1
abundance: NA
d_gene: NA
v_gene: TRBV5-1
CDR3aa: CASSLRASSNEQFF
CDR3nt: TGCGCCAGCAGCTTGCGGGCTAGCAGCAATGAGCAGTTCTTC

j_gene: TRBJ2-2
abundance: NA
d_gene: NA
v_gene: TRBV7-9
CDR3aa: CASSQVVTGELFF
CDR3nt: TGTGCCAGCAGCCAAGTGGTGACCGGGGAGCTGTTTTTT

j_gene: TRBJ2-5
abundance: few
d_gene: NA
v_gene: TRBV10-3
CDR3aa: CAISESSASQETQYF
CDR3nt: TGTGCCATCAGTGAGTCGTCGGCGAGCCAAGAGACCCAGTACTTC

j_gene: TRBJ2-5
abundance: many
d_gene: NA
v_gene: TRBV6-1
CDR3aa: CASSTTGTQYF
CDR3nt: TGTGCCAGCAGTACGACGGGGACCCAGTACTTC

j_gene: TRBJ1-1
abundance: many
d_gene: NA
v_gene: TRBV4-2
CDR3aa: CASSRDSQGRTEAFF
CDR3nt: TGTGCCAGCAGCCGAGATTCCCAGGGACGCACTGAAGCTTTCTTT

j_gene: TRBJ2-7
abundance: few
d_gene: NA
v_gene: TRBV28
CDR3aa: CASSPPEFYEQYF
CDR3nt: TGTGCCAGCAGCCCACCAGAGTTCTACGAGCAGTACTTC

j_gene: TRBJ2-2
abundance: few
d_gene: NA
v_gene: TRBV7-2
CDR3aa: CASSFGNTGELFF
CDR3nt: TGTGCCAGCAGCTTCGGGAACACCGGGGAGCTGTTTTTT

j_gene: TRBJ1-5
abundance: NA
d_gene: TRBD1
v_gene: TRBV7-9
CDR3aa: CASTAGQGDQPQHF
CDR3nt: TGTGCCAGCACCGCGGGACAGGGGGATCAGCCCCAGCATTTT

j_gene: TRBJ2-1
abundance: few
d_gene: NA
v_gene: TRBV9
CDR3aa: CASGRWGNEQFF
CDR3nt: TGTGCCAGCGGACGGTGGGGCAATGAGCAGTTCTTC

j_gene: TRBJ2-5
abundance: NA
d_gene: NA
v_gene: TRBV4-3
CDR3aa: CASSPTLFRDSREETQYF
CDR3nt: TGCGCCAGCAGTCCGACACTTTTCCGGGACTCGAGGGAGGAGACCCAGTACTTC

j_gene: TRBJ2-1
abundance: few
d_gene: NA
v_gene: TRBV4-3
CDR3aa: CASSQDAAYNEQFF
CDR3nt: TGCGCCAGCAGCCAAGATGCAGCTTACAATGAGCAGTTCTTC

j_gene: TRBJ2-1
abundance: many
d_gene: TRBD2
v_gene: TRBV10-3
CDR3aa: CAIGAASGSPVQFF
CDR3nt: TGTGCCATCGGTGCGGCTAGCGGGAGCCCGGTGCAGTTCTTC

j_gene: TRBJ2-3
abundance: NA
d_gene: TRBD1
v_gene: TRBV7-2
CDR3aa: CASSVRGQGSTDTQYF
CDR3nt: TGTGCCAGCAGCGTTAGGGGGCAGGGGAGCACAGATACGCAGTATTTT

j_gene: TRBJ2-3
abundance: few
d_gene: TRBD2
v_gene: TRBV11-3
CDR3aa: CASSLGVAGRTDTQYF
CDR3nt: TGTGCCAGCAGCTTAGGGGTAGCGGGTCGCACAGATACGCAGTATTTT

j_gene: TRBJ1-5
abundance: NA
d_gene: NA
v_gene: TRBV2
CDR3aa: CASSPTISNQPQHF
CDR3nt: TGTGCCAGCAGTCCGACAATCAGCAATCAGCCCCAGCATTTT

j_gene: TRBJ2-1
abundance: few
d_gene: NA
v_gene: TRBV7-2
CDR3aa: CASSLARAATKYNEQFF
CDR3nt: TGTGCCAGCAGCTTAGCGCGTGCGGCTACTAAGTACAATGAGCAGTTCTTC

j_gene: TRBJ2-3
abundance: many
d_gene: TRBD2
v_gene: TRBV18
CDR3aa: CASSPPGLAGWADTQYF
CDR3nt: TGTGCCAGCTCACCCCCAGGACTAGCGGGTTGGGCAGATACGCAGTATTTT

j_gene: TRBJ2-4
abundance: NA
d_gene: NA
v_gene: TRBV7-2
CDR3aa: CASSPDTDIQYF
CDR3nt: TGTGCCAGCAGTCCCGACACGGACATTCAGTACTTC

j_gene: TRBJ2-1
abundance: NA
d_gene: TRBD2
v_gene: TRBV4-3
CDR3aa: CASSQARDYSYNEQFF
CDR3nt: TGCGCCAGCAGCCAAGCCCGGGACTACTCCTACAATGAGCAGTTCTTC

j_gene: TRBJ2-1
abundance: many
d_gene: NA
v_gene: TRBV4-3
CDR3aa: CASSRPGFNEQFF
CDR3nt: TGCGCCAGCAGCCGCCCAGGGTTCAATGAGCAGTTCTTC

j_gene: TRBJ2-2
abundance: few
d_gene: NA
v_gene: TRBV10-3
CDR3aa: CAISESNTGELFF
CDR3nt: TGTGCCATCAGTGAGTCGAACACCGGGGAGCTGTTTTTT

j_gene: TRBJ2-1
abundance: few
d_gene: NA
v_gene: TRBV6-5
CDR3aa: CASSGTASSYNEQFF
CDR3nt: TGTGCCAGCAGTGGGACGGCAAGCTCCTACAATGAGCAGTTCTTC

j_gene: TRBJ1-5
abundance: NA
d_gene: NA
v_gene: TRBV28
CDR3aa: CASSFLANQPQHF
CDR3nt: TGTGCCAGCAGTTTTTTGGCCAATCAGCCCCAGCATTTT

j_gene: TRBJ2-2
abundance: many
d_gene: NA
v_gene: TRBV7-9
CDR3aa: CASSPAAWDTGELFF
CDR3nt: TGTGCCAGCAGCCCAGCCGCATGGGACACCGGGGAGCTGTTTTTT